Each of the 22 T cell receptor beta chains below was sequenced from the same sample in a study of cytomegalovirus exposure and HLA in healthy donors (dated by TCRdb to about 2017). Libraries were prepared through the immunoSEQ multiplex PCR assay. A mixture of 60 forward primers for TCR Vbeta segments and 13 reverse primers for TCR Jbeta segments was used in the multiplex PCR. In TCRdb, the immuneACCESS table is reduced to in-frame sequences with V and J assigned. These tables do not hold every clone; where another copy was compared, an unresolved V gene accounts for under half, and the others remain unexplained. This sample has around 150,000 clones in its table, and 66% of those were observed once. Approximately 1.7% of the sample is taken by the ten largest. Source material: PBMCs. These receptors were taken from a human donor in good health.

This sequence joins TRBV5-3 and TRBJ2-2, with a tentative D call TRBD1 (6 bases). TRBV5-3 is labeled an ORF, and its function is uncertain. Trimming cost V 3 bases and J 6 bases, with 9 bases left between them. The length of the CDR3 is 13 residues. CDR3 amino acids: CARSCRGPGELFF. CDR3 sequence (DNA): TGTGCCAGAAGCTGCAGGGGACCCGGGGAGCTGTTTTTT.

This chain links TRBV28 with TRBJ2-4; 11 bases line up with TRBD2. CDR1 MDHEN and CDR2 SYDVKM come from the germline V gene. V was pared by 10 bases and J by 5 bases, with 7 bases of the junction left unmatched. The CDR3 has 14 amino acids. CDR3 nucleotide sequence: TGTGCCACCCTGGGGGGACTAGCGGAAAACATTCAGTACTTC. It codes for CATLGGLAENIQYF.

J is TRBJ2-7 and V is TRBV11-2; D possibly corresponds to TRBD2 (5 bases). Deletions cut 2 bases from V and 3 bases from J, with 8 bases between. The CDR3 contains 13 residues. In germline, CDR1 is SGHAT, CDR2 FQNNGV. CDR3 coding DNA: TGTGCCAGCAGCTTAAGCGGATACTACGAGCAGTACTTC. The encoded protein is CASSLSGYYEQYF. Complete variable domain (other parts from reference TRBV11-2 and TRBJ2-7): EAGVAQSPRYKIIEKRQSVAFWCNPISGHATLYWYQQILGQGPKLLIQFQNNGVVDDSQLPKDRFSAERLKGVDSTLKIQPAKLEDSAVYLCASSLSGYYEQYFGPGTRLTVT.

The CDR3 protein is CASSQPGQGLIFGYTF. DNA of the CDR3: TGTGCCAGCAGCCAACCGGGACAGGGGCTTATCTTTGGCTACACCTTC. The genes are TRBV14 and TRBJ1-2; 10 positions agree with TRBD1. Germline loops: CDR1 SGHDN, CDR2 FVKESK. The CDR3 extends over 16 amino acids. The trim removed 2 bases at V and 7 bases at J, leaving 10 bases unmatched.

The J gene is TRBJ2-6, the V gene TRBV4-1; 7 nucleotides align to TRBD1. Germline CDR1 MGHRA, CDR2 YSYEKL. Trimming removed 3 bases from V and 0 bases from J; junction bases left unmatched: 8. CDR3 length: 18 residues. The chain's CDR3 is CASSQSQGFASGANVLTF. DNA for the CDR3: TGCGCCAGCAGCCAGTCACAGGGGTTTGCCTCTGGGGCCAACGTCCTGACTTTC.

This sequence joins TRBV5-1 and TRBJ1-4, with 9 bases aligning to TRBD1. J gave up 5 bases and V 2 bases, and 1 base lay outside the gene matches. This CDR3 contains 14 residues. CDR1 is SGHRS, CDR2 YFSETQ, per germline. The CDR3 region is CASSFGTGNEKLFF. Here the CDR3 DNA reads TGCGCCAGCAGCTTCGGGACAGGGAATGAAAAACTGTTTTTT.

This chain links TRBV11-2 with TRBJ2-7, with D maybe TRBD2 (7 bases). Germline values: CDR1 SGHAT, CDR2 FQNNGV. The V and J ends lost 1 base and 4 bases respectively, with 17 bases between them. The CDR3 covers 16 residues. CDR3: CASSLGAMGGAYEQYF. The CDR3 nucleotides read TGTGCCAGCAGCTTAGGGGCCATGGGGGGGGCGTACGAGCAGTACTTC.

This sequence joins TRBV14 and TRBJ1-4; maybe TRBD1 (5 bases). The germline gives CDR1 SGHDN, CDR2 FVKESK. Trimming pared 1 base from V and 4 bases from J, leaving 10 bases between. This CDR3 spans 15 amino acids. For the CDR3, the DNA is TGTGCCAGCAGCCAAGGCGGGGACCGTAATGAAAAACTGTTTTTT. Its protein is CASSQGGDRNEKLFF.

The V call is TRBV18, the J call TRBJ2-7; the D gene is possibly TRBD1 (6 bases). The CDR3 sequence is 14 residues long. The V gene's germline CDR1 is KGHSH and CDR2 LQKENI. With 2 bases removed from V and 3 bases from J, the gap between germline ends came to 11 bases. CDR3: CASSPLDSLYEQYF. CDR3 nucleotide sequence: TGTGCCAGCTCACCATTGGACAGCCTCTACGAGCAGTACTTC.

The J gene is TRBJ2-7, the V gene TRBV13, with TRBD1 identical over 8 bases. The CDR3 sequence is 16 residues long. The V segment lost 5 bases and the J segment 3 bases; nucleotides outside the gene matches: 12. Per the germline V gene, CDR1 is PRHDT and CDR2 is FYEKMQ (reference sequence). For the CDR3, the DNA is TGTGCCAGCAGCCCTCCCGGACAGGGTGGGGACTACGAGCAGTACTTC. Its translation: CASSPPGQGGDYEQYF.

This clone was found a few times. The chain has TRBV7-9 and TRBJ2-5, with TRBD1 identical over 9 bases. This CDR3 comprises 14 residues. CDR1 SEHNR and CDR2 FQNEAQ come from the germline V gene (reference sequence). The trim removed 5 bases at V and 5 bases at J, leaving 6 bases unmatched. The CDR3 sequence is CASSKGQGLETQYF. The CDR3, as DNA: TGTGCCAGCAGCAAGGGACAGGGTTTGGAGACCCAGTACTTC.

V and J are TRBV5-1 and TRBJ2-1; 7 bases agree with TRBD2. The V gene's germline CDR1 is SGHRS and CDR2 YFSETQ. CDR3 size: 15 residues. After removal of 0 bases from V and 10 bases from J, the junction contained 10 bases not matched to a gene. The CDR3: CASSLDPGRVGEQFF. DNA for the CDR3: TGCGCCAGCAGCTTGGATCCAGGGAGGGTGGGGGAGCAGTTCTTC.

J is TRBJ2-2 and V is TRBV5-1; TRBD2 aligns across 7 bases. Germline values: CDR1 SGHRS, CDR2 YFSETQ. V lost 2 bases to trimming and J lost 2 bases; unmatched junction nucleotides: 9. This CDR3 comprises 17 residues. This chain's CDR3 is CASSFKVGGDNTGELFF. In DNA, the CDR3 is TGCGCCAGCAGCTTTAAAGTGGGAGGGGACAACACCGGGGAGCTGTTTTTT. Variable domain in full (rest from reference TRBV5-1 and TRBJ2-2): KAGVTQTPRYLIKTRGQQVTLSCSPISGHRSVSWYQQTPGQGLQFLFEYFSETQRNKGNFPGRFSGRQFSNSRSEMNVSTLELGDSALYLCASSFKVGGDNTGELFFGEGSRLTVL.

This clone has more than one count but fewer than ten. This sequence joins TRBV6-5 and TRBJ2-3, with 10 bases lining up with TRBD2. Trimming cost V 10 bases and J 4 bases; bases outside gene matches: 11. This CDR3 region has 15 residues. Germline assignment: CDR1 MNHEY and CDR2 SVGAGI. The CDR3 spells CATKMRTSGADTQYF. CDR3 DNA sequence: TGTGCCACCAAAATGCGGACTAGCGGTGCAGATACGCAGTATTTT.

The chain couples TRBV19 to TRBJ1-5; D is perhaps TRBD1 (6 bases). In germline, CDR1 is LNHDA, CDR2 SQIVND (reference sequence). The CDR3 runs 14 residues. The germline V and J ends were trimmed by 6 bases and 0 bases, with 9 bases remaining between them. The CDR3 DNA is TGTGCCAGTAGCAAGGACAGTAGCAATCAGCCCCAGCATTTT. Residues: CASSKDSSNQPQHF.

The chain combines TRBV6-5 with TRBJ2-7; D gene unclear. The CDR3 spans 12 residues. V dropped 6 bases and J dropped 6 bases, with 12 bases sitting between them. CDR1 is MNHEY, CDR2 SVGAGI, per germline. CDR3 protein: CASSTIYSEQYF. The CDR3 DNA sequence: TGTGCCAGCAGCACGATTTACAGCGAGCAGTACTTC.

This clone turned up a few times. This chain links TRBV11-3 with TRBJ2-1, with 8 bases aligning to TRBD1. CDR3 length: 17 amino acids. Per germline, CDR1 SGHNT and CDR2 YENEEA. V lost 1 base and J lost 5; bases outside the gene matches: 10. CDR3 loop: CASSLADRDRSHNEQFF. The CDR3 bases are TGTGCCAGCAGCTTAGCCGATCGGGACAGGTCCCACAATGAGCAGTTCTTC. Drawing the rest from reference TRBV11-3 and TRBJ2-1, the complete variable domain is EAGVVQSPRYKIIEKKQPVAFWCNPISGHNTLYWYLQNLGQGPELLIRYENEEAVDDSQLPKDRFSAERLKGVDSTLKIQPAELGDSAVYLCASSLADRDRSHNEQFFGPGTRLTVL.

The CDR3 loop is CASRGQGTSYEQYF. The CDR3 region has the DNA TGTGCCAGCAGGGGACAGGGGACGAGCTACGAGCAGTACTTC. The chain joins TRBV28 to TRBJ2-7, with 10 nucleotides matching TRBD1. The germline gives CDR1 MDHEN, CDR2 SYDVKM. The trim removed 6 bases at V and 3 bases at J, leaving 5 bases unmatched. CDR3 length equals 14 residues.

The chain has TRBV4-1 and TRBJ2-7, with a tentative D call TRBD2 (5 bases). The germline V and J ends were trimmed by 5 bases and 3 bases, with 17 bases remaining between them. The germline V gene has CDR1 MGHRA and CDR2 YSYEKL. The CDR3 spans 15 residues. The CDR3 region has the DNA TGCGCCAGCAGCTTCCGGGATATCATGAACTACGAGCAGTACTTC. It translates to CASSFRDIMNYEQYF.

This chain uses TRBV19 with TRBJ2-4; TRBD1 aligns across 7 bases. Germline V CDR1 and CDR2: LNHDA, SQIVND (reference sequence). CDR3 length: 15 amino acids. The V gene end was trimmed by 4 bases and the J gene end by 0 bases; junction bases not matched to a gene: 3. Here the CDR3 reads CASSKDRVAKNIQYF. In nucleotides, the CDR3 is TGTGCCAGTAGTAAAGACAGGGTAGCCAAAAACATTCAGTACTTC.

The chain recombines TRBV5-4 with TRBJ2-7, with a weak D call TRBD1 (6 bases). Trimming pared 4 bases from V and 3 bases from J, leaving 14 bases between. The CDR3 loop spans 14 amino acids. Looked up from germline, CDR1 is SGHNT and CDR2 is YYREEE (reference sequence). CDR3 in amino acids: CASSPRDKDYEQYF. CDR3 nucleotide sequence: TGTGCCAGCAGCCCCCGGGACAAAGACTACGAGCAGTACTTC.

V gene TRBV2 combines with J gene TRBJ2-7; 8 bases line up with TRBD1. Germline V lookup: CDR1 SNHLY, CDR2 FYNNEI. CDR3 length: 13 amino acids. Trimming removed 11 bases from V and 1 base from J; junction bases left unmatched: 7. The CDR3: CAGLGDRSYEQYF. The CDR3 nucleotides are TGTGCCGGCTTAGGGGACAGGTCCTACGAGCAGTACTTC. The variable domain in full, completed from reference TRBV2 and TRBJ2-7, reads EPEVTQTPSHQVTQMGQEVILRCVPISNHLYFYWYRQILGQKVEFLVSFYNNEISEKSEIFDDQFSVERPDGSNFTLKIRSTKLEDSAMYFCAGLGDRSYEQYFGPGTRLTVT.